The rows below give T cell receptor beta chains drawn from one sample of a study of blood T cell repertoires in COVID-19. Produced via immunoSEQ multiplex PCR; TCRdb's table is partial and in-frame only. The table records more than 85,000 clones, about 80% of them present only once. Sequenced sample: peripheral blood. All receptors come from a human donor in a cohort sampled during active COVID-19. Both conserved end residues are part of each CDR3. The D gene is left open where the match is weak. The size of a clone is reported for some rows only, either as once, few or many, or as a class for expanded clones.

clone_size j_call d_call v_call cdr3_nt cdr3_aa
NA TRBJ1-2 NA TRBV5-4 TGTGCCAGCAGCTCCGGCCGGCAGGGTGGGTATGGCTACACCTTC CASSSGRQGGYGYTF
NA TRBJ1-1 TRBD1 TRBV4-2 TGTGCCAGCAGTCCAGGGGGGCAGAGGCTAAACACTGAAGCTTTCTTT CASSPGGQRLNTEAFF
NA TRBJ2-3 NA TRBV15 TGTGCCACCAGCAGTACTAGAGTGTTCACAGATACGCAGTATTTT CATSSTRVFTDTQYF
once TRBJ1-5 NA TRBV2 TGTGCCAGCAGTGAACAGGCAGAAGGTAATCAGCCCCAGCATTTT CASSEQAEGNQPQHF
NA TRBJ1-4 TRBD1 TRBV5-8 TGTGCCAGCAGCGGGGGACAGGGGATTCCTAATGAAAAACTGTTTTTT CASSGGQGIPNEKLFF
NA TRBJ1-5 TRBD1 TRBV7-2 TGTGCCAGCAGTGGACAGGGGGCACTTCAGCCCCAGCATTTT CASSGQGALQPQHF
NA TRBJ1-5 TRBD1 TRBV10-2 TGCGCCAGCAGGCAGGGGGGTAGCAATCAGCCCCAGCATTTT CASRQGGSNQPQHF
NA TRBJ2-7 NA TRBV13 TGTGCCAGCAGCCTACAGGGCACACGGGGGCAGTACTTC CASSLQGTRGQYF
NA TRBJ1-2 TRBD1 TRBV15 TGTGCCACCAGCAGAGGTCTGACCCCGCCGGGACAGGGGAGCTATGGCTACACCTTC CATSRGLTPPGQGSYGYTF
NA TRBJ2-2 NA TRBV11-3 TGTGCCAGCAGACAACAGGGAAACACCGGGGAGCTGTTTTTT CASRQQGNTGELFF
NA TRBJ1-4 TRBD1 TRBV4-3 TGCGCCAGCAGCCAGGACAGGGTACGGAGTGAAAAACTGTTTTTT CASSQDRVRSEKLFF
NA TRBJ2-1 TRBD2 TRBV4-2 TGTGCCAGCAGCCAAGAAGTATCGACTAGCGGGGACAATGAGCAGTTCTTC CASSQEVSTSGDNEQFF
NA TRBJ1-1 TRBD1 TRBV18 TGTGCCAGCTCACTTACAGGGGAGCGCACTGAAGCTTTCTTT CASSLTGERTEAFF
once TRBJ2-7 NA TRBV10-3 TGTGCCATCAGCCCCTCGGGGGAGTCTGAGTACTTC CAISPSGESEYF
NA TRBJ2-5 NA TRBV28 TGTGCCAGCACGACACGCAGGGGGGCGGAGACCCAGTACTTC CASTTRRGAETQYF
NA TRBJ2-2 TRBD2 TRBV6-6 TGTGCCAGCAGTCCAGTCGGGGGGGGGAACACCGGGGAGCTGTTTTTT CASSPVGGGNTGELFF
NA TRBJ1-2 NA TRBV6-5 TGTGCCAGCAGCGCCGAGAGACAGAACTATGGCTACACCTTC CASSAERQNYGYTF
many TRBJ2-1 TRBD2 TRBV6-4 TGTGCCACCCGGGGGGTAGGAGCGGATCAAAATGAGCAGTTCTTC CATRGVGADQNEQFF
NA TRBJ2-5 TRBD1 TRBV3-1/TRBV3-2 TGTGCCAGCAGCCCCCGGGACAGTGTCCAAGAGACCCAGTACTTC CASSPRDSVQETQYF
once TRBJ2-7 TRBD1 TRBV14 TGTGCCAGCAGCCAAGCCCTCAGGGGGCGCGAGCAGTACTTC CASSQALRGREQYF
NA TRBJ2-7 NA TRBV7-2 TGTGCCAGCACCATAGGGGCGGGGTGGGAGCAGTACTTC CASTIGAGWEQYF
NA TRBJ1-5 NA TRBV5-8 TGTGCCGAAGGAAGAGGGAAGTTACATTTT CAEGRGKLHF
NA TRBJ2-3 NA TRBV6-6 TGTGCCAGCAGTCCCCCCGGTGTAGGTAGGGGTACGCAGTATTTT CASSPPGVGRGTQYF
NA TRBJ1-2 NA TRBV15 TGTGCCACCAGCAGCGGGGGGACCTATGGCTACACCTTC CATSSGGTYGYTF
NA TRBJ1-2 TRBD1 TRBV11-3 TGTGCCAGCAGCTTAGAAGGGGCAGGGGGCTCTGGCTACACCTTC CASSLEGAGGSGYTF
NA TRBJ1-5 TRBD1 TRBV11-3 TGTGCCAGCAACTCTAGTCTCCCGGGACAGGGTTGCAATCAGCCCCAGCATTTT CASNSSLPGQGCNQPQHF
NA TRBJ2-2 TRBD2 TRBV5-1 TGCGCCAGCAGCTCCGGGACTAGCGGGGCCGGGGAGCTGTTTTTT CASSSGTSGAGELFF
NA TRBJ1-5 TRBD1 TRBV2 TGTGCCAGCAGTCGACAGGGGGCCGGTCAGCCCCAGCATTTT CASSRQGAGQPQHF
NA TRBJ1-1 TRBD1 TRBV7-9 TGTGCCAGCAGCCCCAGGGGGACTGAAGCTTTCTTT CASSPRGTEAFF
NA TRBJ1-1 NA TRBV4-1 TGCGCCAGCAGCCGGAGCGTGCGACAGTCTGGGACTGAAGCTTTCTTT CASSRSVRQSGTEAFF
NA TRBJ1-6 NA TRBV9 TGTGCCAGCAGCGTAGAGCCGGGTTCACCCCTCCACTTT CASSVEPGSPLHF
NA TRBJ1-5 TRBD1 TRBV28 TGTGCCAGCAGTTTAAATGAAGGGGGCACGGGTCAGCCCCAGCATTTT CASSLNEGGTGQPQHF
NA TRBJ1-1 NA TRBV5-6 TGTGCCAGCAGCCTAAAGAACACTGAAGCTTTCTTT CASSLKNTEAFF
NA TRBJ2-5 NA TRBV3-1/TRBV3-2 TGTGCCAGCGACTCTTCCGGGTCTCAAGAGACCCAGTACTTC CASDSSGSQETQYF
NA TRBJ2-4 NA TRBV7-2 TGTGCCAGCAGCTCTAGAGGGACTTCTACCAAAAACATTCAGTACTTC CASSSRGTSTKNIQYF
NA TRBJ2-2 TRBD1 TRBV24-1 TGTGCCACCAGTCGGGGCCGTTTGGCAGGGGGATCCGGGGAGCTGTTTTTT CATSRGRLAGGSGELFF
NA TRBJ2-5 NA TRBV27 TGTGCCAGCCGCCGGGTCCCGGGGGAGACCCAGTACTTC CASRRVPGETQYF
NA TRBJ2-6 NA TRBV3-1/TRBV3-2 TGTGCCAGCAGTCGGAGGGGCGCCTCTGGGGCCAACGTCCTGACTTTC CASSRRGASGANVLTF
NA TRBJ2-4 TRBD1 TRBV4-3 TGCGCCAGCAGCCTTCACAGGACAGGGGAAGACATTCAGTACTTC CASSLHRTGEDIQYF
once TRBJ1-3 NA TRBV5-6 TGTGCCAGCAGCTTTTTTACACTAATCTCTGGAAACACCATATATTTT CASSFFTLISGNTIYF
once TRBJ1-5 NA TRBV28 TGTGCCAGCAGTTTTCCCTCGGGCAATCAGCCCCAGCATTTT CASSFPSGNQPQHF
NA TRBJ2-3 TRBD1 TRBV9 TGTGCCAGCAGCCCGAGTTCGGGACAGGGATGGGGTGGTACGCAGTATTTT CASSPSSGQGWGGTQYF
NA TRBJ2-1 TRBD2 TRBV28 TGTGCCAGCAGCCTTTACCTAGCGGGGGGGCTCAATGAGCAGTTCTTC CASSLYLAGGLNEQFF
NA TRBJ2-7 NA TRBV4-2 TGTGCCAGCAGCCAGCTGCCAGGGGACTACGAGCAGTACTTC CASSQLPGDYEQYF
NA TRBJ1-2 NA TRBV12-3/TRBV12-4 TGTGCCAGCAGTACCAGGGACTACTATGGCTACACCTTC CASSTRDYYGYTF
NA TRBJ2-7 NA TRBV19 TGTGCCAGTTCGGGGACTTACTACGAGCAGTACTTC CASSGTYYEQYF
once TRBJ2-3 TRBD2 TRBV7-2 TGTGCCAGCAGCTTATTCCAACGGGGGGGCCCGAAGGGCACAGATACGCAGTATTTT CASSLFQRGGPKGTDTQYF
once TRBJ2-1 TRBD2 TRBV4-3 TGCGCCAGCAGCCAAGATGTCTGGACTAGCTCCTACAATGAGCAGTTCTTC CASSQDVWTSSYNEQFF
NA TRBJ2-3 NA TRBV7-3 TGTGCCAGCAGCTCCCCCGTGGCGGGGAGGACAGATACGCAGTATTTT CASSSPVAGRTDTQYF
NA TRBJ2-1 TRBD2 TRBV11-3 TGTGCCAGCAGTACTCTAGCGGGGAGCACCTACAATGAGCAGTTCTTC CASSTLAGSTYNEQFF
NA TRBJ1-2 NA TRBV19 TGTGCCAAAGCCGACTATGCCTATGGCTACACCTTC CAKADYAYGYTF
NA TRBJ1-5 TRBD1 TRBV3-1/TRBV3-2 TGTGCCAGCAGCCAAGGGACAGGGCGAAGTCAGCCCCAGCATTTT CASSQGTGRSQPQHF
NA TRBJ2-7 NA TRBV7-2 TGTGCCAGCAGCCGGAGCCCCAGCTACGAGCAGTACTTC CASSRSPSYEQYF
NA TRBJ1-6 NA TRBV5-1 TGCGCCAGCAGCTTGGACCCTAGTTCACCCCTCCACTTT CASSLDPSSPLHF
NA TRBJ1-1 NA TRBV7-2 TGTGCCAGCAGCTCCCTAAAGAACACTGAAGCTTTCTTT CASSSLKNTEAFF
NA TRBJ1-2 NA TRBV15 TGTGCCACCAGCAGAGATCGGGGAGACTATGGCTACACCTTC CATSRDRGDYGYTF
NA TRBJ2-7 NA TRBV7-9 TGTGCCAGCAGCTCCCTCAGGGGACCCCACGAGCAGTACTTC CASSSLRGPHEQYF
NA TRBJ2-5 TRBD2 TRBV10-1 TGCGCCAGCAGTGTTTCGCTAGCGGGCCCTCCAGAGACCCAGTACTTC CASSVSLAGPPETQYF
NA TRBJ2-7 NA TRBV2 TGTGCCAGCAGTCGAGAAGGTAGCTTTACCTACGAGCAGTACTTC CASSREGSFTYEQYF
few TRBJ1-5 TRBD1 TRBV7-8 TGTGCCAGCAGCTTAAACAGGGGGCGAAATCAGCCCCAGCATTTT CASSLNRGRNQPQHF